This T cell receptor beta chain originates from a study of T cells in Graves' hyperthyroidism and ophthalmopathy. PBMCs were sourced from more than 9 ml fresh peripheral blood. The germline V gene encodes CDR1 LGHDT and CDR2 YNNKEL (reference sequence). This CDR3 comprises 16 residues. Trimming took 0 bases from V and 4 from J; bases not matched to a gene: 8. Authors of the study amplified TCR beta CDR3 regions from RNA transcripts. TCR CDR3 regions were first amplified by RT-PCR with HTBI primers. TCRdb independently ran MiXCR on the multiplex PCR reads; one entry per CDR3 protein. The data show a few hundred thousand distinct CDR3 sequences, more than 15% seen once. This clonotype turned up a few times. Antigen unknown. Whole-study findings and limits: A model using 13 V-J features told ophthalmopathy apart from stable hyperthyroidism.

The sequence came from a woman aged 40 to 55 with Graves' ophthalmopathy. This sequence joins TRBV3-1 and TRBJ2-5, with TRBD1 matching over 7 bases. Sequenced: blood. The CDR3 reads CASSQDVTGLGETQYF. The CDR3 bases are TGTGCCAGCAGCCAAGATGTGACAGGGTTGGGAGAGACCCAGTACTTC.